The 9 T cell receptor beta chains below all came from one sample that was sequenced in a study of blood T cell repertoires in COVID-19 (dated by TCRdb to about 2020). Library method: the immunoSEQ multiplex PCR assay. TCRdb retrieved this table from immuneACCESS and kept in-frame rearrangements only. Not all clones are present; in checked studies, unresolved V genes account for under half, and no reason is known for the remainder. This sample has roughly 130,000 clones in its table, and over 80% of those were observed once. Clones ranked in the top ten supply under 2.5% of the sample. The specimen sequenced was peripheral blood. These receptors all stem from a man aged 70-80 years with acute or convalescent COVID-19.

The rearrangement uses TRBV25-1 and TRBJ1-1, with D hard to call. The CDR3 loop spans 12 amino acids. Deletions cut 4 bases from V and 5 bases from J, with 8 bases between. Germline lookup yields CDR1 MGHDK and CDR2 SYGVNS. The CDR3, as DNA: TGTGCCAGCAGTGGTTACAATACTGAAGCTTTCTTT. It translates to CASSGYNTEAFF. Based on the CDR3 plus reference TRBV25-1 and TRBJ1-1, the full variable domain is EADIYQTPRYLVIGTGKKITLECSQTMGHDKMYWYQQDPGMELHLIHYSYGVNSTEKGDLSSESTVSRIRTEHFPLTLESARPSHTSQYLCASSGYNTEAFFGQGTRLTVV.

The chain employs TRBV6-1 and TRBJ1-2, with D maybe TRBD1 (5 bases). The germline V gene has CDR1 MNHNS and CDR2 SASEGT. Trimming took off 3 bases at V and 8 bases at J, with 22 bases between the two ends. This CDR3 region has 16 residues. CDR3 bases: TGTGCCAGCAGTGAGAAGCAAGGGGAATATTCTCGGGGCTACACCTTC. It yields the protein CASSEKQGEYSRGYTF.

The chain joins TRBV5-4 to TRBJ2-5; perhaps TRBD2 as D (5 bases). CDR3 length: 13 residues. Trimming removed 3 bases at V and 4 bases at J, with 10 bases between. Germline lookup yields CDR1 SGHNT and CDR2 YYREEE (reference sequence). CDR3 sequence: CASSWASRETQYF. The CDR3, as DNA: TGTGCCAGCAGCTGGGCTAGCCGAGAGACCCAGTACTTC.

V and J are TRBV6-1 and TRBJ1-2; no clear D gene. CDR1 is MNHNS, CDR2 SASEGT, per germline. Deletions cut 3 bases from V and 9 bases from J, with 8 bases between. There are 11 residues in the CDR3. The CDR3 spells CASSDFSSYTF. The DNA for the CDR3 is TGTGCCAGCAGTGATTTTAGCAGCTACACCTTC.

The genes are TRBV5-6 and TRBJ1-3, with D perhaps matching TRBD1 (6 bases). Trimming pared 5 bases from V and 2 bases from J, leaving 11 bases between. CDR3 length: 14 residues. Germline CDR1 SGHDT, CDR2 YYEEEE. CDR3 nucleotides: TGTGCCAGCAGAATAACAGGGACTGGAAACACCATATATTTT. Amino acids: CASRITGTGNTIYF.

The chain links TRBV6-6 to TRBJ2-4; D may be TRBD1 (6 bases). V was trimmed by 7 bases and J by 8 bases, leaving 15 bases between them. Germline V lookup: CDR1 MNHNY, CDR2 SVGAGI (reference sequence). This CDR3 is built from 13 residues. CDR3 sequence (DNA): TGTGCCAGCAAGGGGGAACGGGTGGACATTCAGTACTTC. Translating gives CASKGERVDIQYF.

The chain joins TRBV19 to TRBJ2-3; a possible D gene is TRBD1 (6 bases). Germline values: CDR1 LNHDA, CDR2 SQIVND (reference sequence). The CDR3 length is 17 residues. V shed 6 bases and J shed 2 bases, with 21 bases lying between them. The CDR3 DNA is TGTGCCAGTAGCGACAGGCTGCCTACCCTACTCACAGATACGCAGTATTTT. This sequence encodes CASSDRLPTLLTDTQYF.

A single count supports this clone. The CDR3 DNA is TGTGCCAGCACCCTCGAGGTCGATTCACCCCTCCACTTT. Translation gives CASTLEVDSPLHF. The chain has TRBV27 and TRBJ1-6; D is unclear. This CDR3 is built from 13 residues. From germline, CDR1 is MNHEY and CDR2 SMNVEV (reference sequence). V lost 7 bases and J lost 8, with 12 bases in between.

A word on this clone: Distinct nucleotide sequences in the sample also encode this CDR3. The rearrangement joins TRBV18 to TRBJ1-5; 8 bases are a match to TRBD1. In germline, CDR1 is KGHSH, CDR2 LQKENI. CDR3 length equals 13 residues. With V trimmed by 3 bases and J by 6 bases, 1 base remained unmatched. CDR3 amino acids: CASSPDRAQPQHF. In nucleotides, the CDR3 is TGTGCCAGCTCACCGGACAGGGCTCAGCCCCAGCATTTT.